The entry below describes one TCR beta chain. Its antigen is currently unknown. The TCR beta CDR3 regions underwent amplification using RNA transcripts as the source. HTBI primers were employed in a first-round RT-PCR of the TCR CDR3. Each CDR3 protein gets one entry after TCRdb re-called the multiplex PCR reads with MiXCR. The data show roughly 500,000 distinct CDR3 sequences, with roughly 22% seen just once and under 55% held by the top ten. This sample was included in a study of T cells in Graves' hyperthyroidism and ophthalmopathy. Across the study: Once the initial diagnosis was made, peripheral blood was obtained before any treatment.

Notes on the study in general: The authors' 13 V-J model separated ophthalmopathy from stable hyperthyroidism.

Those patients with uncontrolled infection, other autoimmune disease, pregnancy or lactation were excluded. The sequence derives from a woman in her 70s with Graves' ophthalmopathy. The sequenced material came from blood.

CDR3 amino acids: CAISGGVSSYEQYF. In nucleotides, the CDR3 is TGTGCCATCAGTGGGGGGGTATCGTCCTACGAGCAGTACTTC. The chain is built from TRBV10-3 and TRBJ2-7, with a possible D match to TRBD2 (6 bases). Germline V gives CDR1 ENHRY, CDR2 SYGVKD. This CDR3 has 14 amino acids. Deletions cut 4 bases from V and 1 base from J, with 11 bases between.